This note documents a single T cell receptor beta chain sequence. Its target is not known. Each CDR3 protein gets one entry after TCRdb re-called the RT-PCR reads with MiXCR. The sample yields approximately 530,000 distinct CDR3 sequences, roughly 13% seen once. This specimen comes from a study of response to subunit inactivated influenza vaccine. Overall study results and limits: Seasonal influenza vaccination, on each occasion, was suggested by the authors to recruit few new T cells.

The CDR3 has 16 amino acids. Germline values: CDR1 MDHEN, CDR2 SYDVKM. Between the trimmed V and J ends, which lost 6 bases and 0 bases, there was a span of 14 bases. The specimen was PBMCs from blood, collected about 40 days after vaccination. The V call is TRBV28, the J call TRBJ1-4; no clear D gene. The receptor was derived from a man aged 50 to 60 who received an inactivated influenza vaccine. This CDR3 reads CASRPRTLATNEKLFF. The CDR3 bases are TGTGCCAGCAGGCCGCGCACATTAGCAACTAATGAAAAACTGTTTTTT.